A single sample gave rise to the 17 T cell receptor beta chains below, sequenced in a study of cytomegalovirus exposure and HLA in healthy donors. The study ran its PCR with 60 Vbeta and 13 Jbeta primers. Repertoires were generated with immunoSEQ multiplex PCR, while TCRdb's copy carries only in-frame clones and drops some. The top ten hold 1.5% to 2% of the sample, which has roughly 150,000 clones, over 75% seen once. Material: PBMCs. These receptors originate from a woman aged 25-40 years in good health and CMV-seronegative.

V gene TRBV4-3 combines with J gene TRBJ1-6; TRBD1 is a possible D gene (5 bases). CDR1 LGHNA and CDR2 YSLEER come from the germline V gene. The CDR3 runs to 14 residues. The ends were cut back, 0 bases at V and 7 bases at J, with 7 bases in the middle. The CDR3 protein is CASSQDRVNSPLHF. The DNA for the CDR3 is TGCGCCAGCAGCCAAGACAGGGTGAATTCACCCCTCCACTTT.

Regarding this clone: The junction differs from germline at one of its ends, possibly a read error. V gene TRBV7-7 combines with J gene TRBJ2-7; 13 bases fit TRBD2. This CDR3 is 19 amino acids long. The germline CDR1 and CDR2 sequences are SSHAT and FNYEAQ (reference sequence). This CDR3 is CASRGRTPGLAGPTYEQYF. As DNA, the CDR3 is TGTGCTAGCAGAGGAAGAACCCCGGGACTAGCGGGGCCTACCTACGAGCAGTACTTC.

The rearrangement links TRBV19 to TRBJ1-1, with D unresolved. Trimming stripped 7 bases from V and 1 base from J, with 10 bases between. The CDR3 is 13 residues long. Germline loops: CDR1 LNHDA, CDR2 SQIVND (reference sequence). The CDR3 nucleotides are TGTGCCAGTACTGGACTCCCGAACACTGAAGCTTTCTTT. It encodes CASTGLPNTEAFF.

This chain links TRBV5-1 with TRBJ2-7; TRBD1 might be the D (6 bases). V lost 2 bases and J 2 bases, leaving 11 bases between the germline ends. Per germline, CDR1 SGHRS and CDR2 YFSETQ. This CDR3 spans 14 amino acids. The chain's CDR3 is CASSLQGPTYEQYF. The CDR3 DNA reads as TGCGCCAGCAGCTTACAGGGCCCAACCTACGAGCAGTACTTC.

The chain carries TRBV10-1 and TRBJ1-2; 10 bases agree with TRBD1. The CDR3 spans 16 residues. The ends lost 5 bases at V and 6 bases at J; junction bases unmatched: 12. The V gene's germline CDR1 is WNHNN and CDR2 SYGVQD (reference sequence). The CDR3 reads CASSSDRDRGDHGYTF. The CDR3 nucleotides are TGCGCCAGCAGTTCTGACCGGGACAGGGGAGATCATGGCTACACCTTC.

This sequence joins TRBV9 and TRBJ2-1; TRBD2 might be the D (6 bases). The V end was cut by 0 bases, the J end by 3 bases, with 10 bases between. Germline values: CDR1 SGDLS, CDR2 YYNGEE. The CDR3 extends over 15 amino acids. CDR3 amino acids: CASSVGRGGYNEQFF. Here the CDR3 DNA reads TGTGCCAGCAGCGTAGGGAGGGGAGGCTACAATGAGCAGTTCTTC.

The V and J genes are TRBV7-8 and TRBJ1-1; tentative D call: TRBD1 (5 bases). The V end lost 5 bases, the J end lost 5 bases, and 12 bases lay between the germline ends. Germline assignment: CDR1 SGHVS and CDR2 FQNEAQ. This CDR3 spans 13 amino acids. CDR3 region: CASSPTTETEAFF. In nucleotides, the CDR3 is TGTGCCAGCAGCCCAACGACAGAGACTGAAGCTTTCTTT.

The chain is built from TRBV6-5 and TRBJ1-2; a weak D match, TRBD1 (6 bases). CDR3 size: 14 residues. Trimming took 5 bases from V and 8 from J, leaving 18 bases between them. Germline CDR1 reads MNHEY; CDR2 reads SVGAGI. The CDR3 here is CASSSPWQGSGYTF. As DNA, the CDR3 is TGTGCCAGCAGTAGCCCATGGCAGGGGAGCGGCTACACCTTC.

This clone appeared a few times. The rearrangement joins TRBV6-5 to TRBJ2-5, with 7 bases lining up with TRBD1. J was trimmed by 4 bases and V by 6 bases; bases with no gene match: 5. This CDR3 contains 13 residues. Germline CDR1 MNHEY, CDR2 SVGAGI. DNA for the CDR3: TGTGCCAGCAGACCGACAGGGAGAGAGACCCAGTACTTC. It is translated as CASRPTGRETQYF.

The chain carries TRBV7-6 and TRBJ2-7; TRBD2 matches 11 bases. The CDR3 has 15 amino acids. Trimming removed 1 base from V and 6 bases from J; junction bases left unmatched: 5. Germline CDR1 SGHVS, CDR2 FNYEAQ. CDR3 residues: CASSLVAGGAGEQYF. The CDR3 region has the DNA TGTGCCAGCAGCTTAGTAGCGGGGGGGGCGGGCGAGCAGTACTTC.

The genes are TRBV5-1 and TRBJ2-3; 7 positions agree with TRBD1. The CDR3 has 15 residues. Trimming cost V 0 bases and J 2 bases; bases outside gene matches: 3. CDR1 and CDR2 from the germline V gene are SGHRS and YFSETQ. CDR3 in amino acids: CASSLVQGHTDTQYF. The CDR3 DNA is TGCGCCAGCAGCTTGGTACAGGGGCACACAGATACGCAGTATTTT.

This clone was counted between two and nine times. V and J are TRBV27 and TRBJ2-3; D might be TRBD2 (6 bases). Germline-derived CDR1 and CDR2 are MNHEY and SMNVEV (reference sequence). V dropped 8 bases and J dropped 5 bases, with 8 bases sitting between them. There are 11 residues in the CDR3. The CDR3 region is CASWRGDTQYF. CDR3 coding DNA: TGTGCCAGCTGGCGGGGAGATACGCAGTATTTT.

The chain carries TRBV11-2 and TRBJ2-5, with TRBD2 as a possible D gene (5 bases). V was pared by 10 bases and J by 4 bases, with 13 bases between. Germline CDR1 is SGHAT and CDR2 is FQNNGV. The CDR3 has 12 amino acids. The CDR3 loop is CAIRTLGETQYF. DNA for the CDR3: TGTGCCATTCGGACTCTGGGAGAGACCCAGTACTTC.

The J gene is TRBJ1-1, the V gene TRBV2, with 7 bases fitting TRBD1. Germline V lookup: CDR1 SNHLY, CDR2 FYNNEI. This CDR3 has 13 amino acids. Trimming removed 7 bases from V and 6 bases from J; junction bases left unmatched: 8. The CDR3 bases are TGTGCCAGCAACCTCAGGGGGTGGCCTGAAGCTTTCTTT. This gives the protein CASNLRGWPEAFF.

The rearrangement links TRBV5-1 to TRBJ2-1; 8 bases are shared with TRBD1. This CDR3 has 14 residues. In germline, CDR1 is SGHRS, CDR2 YFSETQ. V was clipped by 5 bases and J by 10 bases; unmatched bases: 11. CDR3 nucleotide sequence: TGCGCCAGCAGAATTAAGCAGGGGGCGGGGGAGCAGTTCTTC. It codes for CASRIKQGAGEQFF.

The chain combines TRBV9 with TRBJ2-5; TRBD2 matches at 10 bases. J was trimmed by 0 bases and V by 0 bases; bases with no gene match: 2. The CDR3 covers 16 residues. Germline loops: CDR1 SGDLS, CDR2 YYNGEE. CDR3 coding DNA: TGTGCCAGCAGCGTAGGTAGCGGGGGGTACCAAGAGACCCAGTACTTC. Protein product: CASSVGSGGYQETQYF. Using reference TRBV9 and TRBJ2-5 for the parts outside the CDR3, the full variable domain is DSGVTQTPKHLITATGQRVTLRCSPRSGDLSVYWYQQSLDQGLQFLIQYYNGEERAKGNILERFSAQQFPDLHSELNLSSLELGDSALYFCASSVGSGGYQETQYFGPGTRLLVL.

The chain employs TRBV7-3 and TRBJ1-1; D ambiguous. Trimming removed 2 bases from V and 5 bases from J, with 12 bases in between. This CDR3 is 14 amino acids long. Germline V CDR1 and CDR2: SGHTA, FQGTGA. The CDR3, as DNA: TGTGCCAGCAGCTTAGGCCTCGGCAGGACTGAAGCTTTCTTT. Its protein is CASSLGLGRTEAFF.